This TCR beta chain was captured by sequencing in a study of response to subunit inactivated influenza vaccine. The V gene lost 4 bases and the J gene lost 4 bases, with 10 bases spanning the gap. Germline loops: CDR1 MNHNY, CDR2 SVGAGI (reference sequence). This CDR3 has 13 residues. This clonotype was detected ten times or more. No antigen is known for it. TCRdb processed the RT-PCR reads anew with MiXCR; each CDR3 protein has one entry. This table holds around 470,000 distinct CDR3 sequences, approximately 6.9% found once. Study-level points and caveats: It was suggested by the authors that few new T cells are recruited by each seasonal influenza vaccination.

Sample: PBMCs from blood, taken less than 25 months after vaccination. The sequence derives from a man between 50 and 69 years old who received an inactivated influenza vaccine. The rearrangement uses TRBV6-6 and TRBJ2-5; D is perhaps TRBD1 (5 bases). The CDR3: CASSLSGRETQYF. In nucleotides, the CDR3 is TGTGCCAGCAGTTTGTCAGGGCGAGAGACCCAGTACTTC.